This T cell receptor beta chain was identified in a study of T cells in Graves' hyperthyroidism and ophthalmopathy. This clonotype turned up a few times. Amplified TCR beta CDR3 regions derived from RNA transcripts. With the HTBI primer set, the TCR CDR3 went through a first round of RT-PCR. Each CDR3 protein gets one entry after TCRdb re-called the multiplex PCR reads with MiXCR. The table lists more than 95,000 distinct CDR3 sequences, about half of them singletons, with roughly 25% in the top ten. Source material: blood. The sequence was obtained from a man aged 40-49 years with Graves' hyperthyroidism.

Here the CDR3 reads CAWNKRQGKDTEAFF. Written as DNA, the CDR3 is TGTGCCTGGAACAAAAGACAGGGGAAGGACACTGAAGCTTTCTTT. V gene TRBV30 combines with J gene TRBJ1-1, with 8 nucleotides matching TRBD1. CDR1 is GTSNPN and CDR2 is SVGIG in the germline V gene (reference sequence). This CDR3 spans 15 amino acids. V was pared by 4 bases and J by 3 bases, with 10 bases of the junction left unmatched.